This TCR beta chain was profiled in a study of pediatric ulcerative colitis. Findings of the study overall: A couple of rectal clonotypes were found only in ulcerative colitis patients, all of them. Ulcerative colitis patients shared more blood-rectal clones than controls.

No immunosuppressive drugs were given to ulcerative colitis patients before diagnostic colonoscopy. Generated by immunoSEQ multiplex PCR, the TCRdb table keeps only in-frame clones and is missing some. This sample carries 12,000 to 15,000 clones, 85% to 90% of them seen once, and the ten largest clones take 0.9% to 1%. With respect to this clone: The antigen is not known.

Trimming cost V 5 bases and J 8 bases; bases outside gene matches: 10. The CDR3 is made up of 15 amino acids. Looked up from germline, CDR1 is LNHDA and CDR2 is SQIVND (reference sequence). V usage is TRBV19 and J usage is TRBJ1-4, with TRBD1 matching 8 bases. This TCR came from a boy under 18 with moderate ulcerative colitis. The specimen sequenced was blood. The CDR3 region has the DNA TGTGCCAGTAGTTCACGGACAGGGCTGAGAGAAAAACTGTTTTTT. It encodes CASSSRTGLREKLFF. The full variable domain, its missing parts supplied by reference TRBV19 and TRBJ1-4, is DGGITQSPKYLFRKEGQNVTLSCEQNLNHDAMYWYRQDPGQGLRLIYYSQIVNDFQKGDIAEGYSVSREKKESFPLTVTSAQKNPTAFYLCASSSRTGLREKLFFGSGTQLSVL.